This T cell receptor (beta chain) appears in the sequencing data of a study of T cell responses to AZD1222 COVID-19 vaccine. Germline assignment: CDR1 MNHEY and CDR2 SVGAGI. The CDR3 has 15 residues. The V end lost 0 bases, the J end lost 6 bases, and 12 bases lay between the germline ends. Here immunoSEQ multiplex PCR was the method, and the copy in TCRdb shows in-frame clones only, minus some. The sample has roughly 100,000 clones, around 90% seen once. The sample consisted of peripheral blood, taken on day 0 of AZD1222 vaccination. The receptor was derived from an adult in good health. The chain has TRBV6-5 and TRBJ1-5; D gene ambiguous. The CDR3 loop reads CASSYSIQVAQPQHF. The CDR3 DNA sequence: TGTGCCAGCAGTTACTCGATCCAGGTTGCTCAGCCCCAGCATTTT.